The sequence of this T cell receptor (beta chain) was determined in a study of shared clonotypes between healthy human individuals. Study results and caveats: Among several donors, roughly 5% of naive CD4 clonotypes were found in common. Inspection by rarefaction showed sorted-subset sequencing to be incomplete despite large depth. Estimated richness values were generally larger in naive subsets than in memory subsets.

As to this clone: The antigen is undetermined.

Germline V gives CDR1 MDHEN, CDR2 SYDVKM. Trimming stripped 5 bases from V and 6 bases from J, with 13 bases between. The CDR3 consists of 13 residues. Profiled with immunoSEQ multiplex PCR; TCRdb holds only in-frame clones, not every one. The sample has some 2,000,000 clones, approximately 96% seen once. In the CD4+ fraction, cells were divided into CD45RA+ naive and CD45RA-negative memory subsets. The sequenced sample consisted of naive CD4+ T cells sorted from blood. Described subset: CD45RA+ positively selected. This sequence originates from a man between 18 and 35 years old in good health. The chain couples TRBV28 to TRBJ1-2; D possibly corresponds to TRBD1 (5 bases). CDR3 region: CASSGDRKDGYTF. As DNA, the CDR3 is TGTGCCAGCAGTGGGGACCGTAAGGATGGCTACACCTTC.